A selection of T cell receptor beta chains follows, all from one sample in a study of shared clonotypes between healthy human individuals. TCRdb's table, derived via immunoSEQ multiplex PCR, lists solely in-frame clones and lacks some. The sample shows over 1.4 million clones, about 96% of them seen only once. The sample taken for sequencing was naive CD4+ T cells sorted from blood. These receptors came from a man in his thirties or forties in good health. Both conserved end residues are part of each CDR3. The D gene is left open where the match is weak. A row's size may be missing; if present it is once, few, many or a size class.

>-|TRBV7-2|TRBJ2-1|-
TGTGCCAGCAGCCTAGGCCAACGGTCCTACAATGAGCAGTTCTTC
CASSLGQRSYNEQFF
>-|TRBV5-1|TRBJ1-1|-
TGCGCCAGCAGCTTGGTCCTTACCCAGAACACTGAAGCTTTCTTT
CASSLVLTQNTEAFF
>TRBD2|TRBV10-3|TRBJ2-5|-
TGTGCCATCAGTGGGGGACTAGCGGGAGCAAAGACCCAGTACTTC
CAISGGLAGAKTQYF
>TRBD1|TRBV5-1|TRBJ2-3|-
TGCGCCAGCAGCTTTGGACAGGGGGTAGATACGCAGTATTTT
CASSFGQGVDTQYF
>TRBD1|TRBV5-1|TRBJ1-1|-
TGCGCCAGCAGCTGGTCCGGGACAGGGGAGACTGAAGCTTTCTTT
CASSWSGTGETEAFF
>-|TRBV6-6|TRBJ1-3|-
TGTGCCAGCAGTTACTCCCCTGGCTCTGGAAACACCATATATTTT
CASSYSPGSGNTIYF
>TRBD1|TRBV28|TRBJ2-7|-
TGTGCCAGCAGTTTAACAGGGGGTGGAGAGCAGTACTTC
CASSLTGGGEQYF
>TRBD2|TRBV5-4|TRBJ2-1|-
TGTGCCAGCGAGGGGCTAGCGGGAGTGGCTTCCTACAATGAGCAGTTCTTC
CASEGLAGVASYNEQFF
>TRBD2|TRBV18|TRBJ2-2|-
TGTGCCAGCTCACAACTAGCGGGGTCCACCGGGGAGCTGTTTTTT
CASSQLAGSTGELFF
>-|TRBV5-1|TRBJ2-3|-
TGCGCCAGCAGCCCAACCGGGAGCGTCACAGATACGCAGTATTTT
CASSPTGSVTDTQYF
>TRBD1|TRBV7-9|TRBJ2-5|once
TGTGCCAGCAGCTTACGGACAGGGGAGAACCAAGAGACCCAGTACTTC
CASSLRTGENQETQYF
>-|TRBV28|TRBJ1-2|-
TGTGCCAGCAGTTTTTATGGGGAGGGCTATGGCTACACCTTC
CASSFYGEGYGYTF
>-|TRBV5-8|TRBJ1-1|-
TGTGCCAGCAGCATACTCTTCTTACCCACTGGCACTGAAGCTTTCTTT
CASSILFLPTGTEAFF
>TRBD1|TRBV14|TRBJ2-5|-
TGTGCCAGCAGCCGAGACAGGGCTGCAGAGACCCAGTACTTC
CASSRDRAAETQYF
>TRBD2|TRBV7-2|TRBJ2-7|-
TGTGCCAGCAGCTCCCACCTAAGCGGGAGGCACCACGAGCAGTACTTC
CASSSHLSGRHHEQYF
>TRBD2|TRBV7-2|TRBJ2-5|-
TGTGCCAGCAGCTTAGTAGCGGGAGTTCTAAAGACCCAGTACTTC
CASSLVAGVLKTQYF
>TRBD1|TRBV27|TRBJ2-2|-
TGTGCCAGCAAAACCCACCGGACAGGGGTCCAGGACACCGGGGAGCTGTTTTTT
CASKTHRTGVQDTGELFF
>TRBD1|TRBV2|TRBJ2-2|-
TGTGCCAGCAGTGAGGGACAGGGATACACCGGGGAGCTGTTTTTT
CASSEGQGYTGELFF
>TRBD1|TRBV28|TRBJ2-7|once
TGTGCCAGCAGACTGACAGGGCTATACGAGCAGTACTTC
CASRLTGLYEQYF
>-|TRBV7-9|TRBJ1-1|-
TGTGCCAGCAGCTTATACGCTTCAACCGCTGAAGCTTTCTTT
CASSLYASTAEAFF
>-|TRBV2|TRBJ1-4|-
TGTGCCAGCAGTGAGTCCATCGAGGGGGAACTGTTTTTT
CASSESIEGELFF
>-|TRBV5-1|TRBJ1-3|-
TGCGCCAGCAGCTTGTTTTCCCACGACTCTGGAAACACCATATATTTT
CASSLFSHDSGNTIYF
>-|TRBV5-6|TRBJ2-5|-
TGTGCCAGCAGCTCCCCCTTGATTAGACAAGAGACCCAGTACTTC
CASSSPLIRQETQYF
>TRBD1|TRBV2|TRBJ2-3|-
TGTGCCAGCAGTCAATCGACAGGGTCACCCACAGATACGCAGTATTTT
CASSQSTGSPTDTQYF
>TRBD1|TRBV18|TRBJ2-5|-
TGTGCCAGCTCACTCTACGACAGGGGGGTGCCCCAAGAGACCCAGTACTTC
CASSLYDRGVPQETQYF
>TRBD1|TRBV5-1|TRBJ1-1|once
TGCGCCAGCAGCCGTGCCTGGGACAGAAAGAACACTGAAGCTTTCTTT
CASSRAWDRKNTEAFF
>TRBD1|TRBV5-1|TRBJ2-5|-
TGCGCCAGCAGCTTGTCAGGGGGTGGCGAGACCCAGTACTTC
CASSLSGGGETQYF
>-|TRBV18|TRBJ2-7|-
TGTGCCAGCTCACCTGGCAGCTACGAGCAGTACTTC
CASSPGSYEQYF
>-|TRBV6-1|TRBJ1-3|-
TGTGCCAGCAGTGTTGGCGCAGGTGGGTACACCATATATTTT
CASSVGAGGYTIYF
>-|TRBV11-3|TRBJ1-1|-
TGTGCCAGCAGCTTAGTAGGTTTCGCGGCTTTCTTT
CASSLVGFAAFF
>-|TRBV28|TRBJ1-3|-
TGTGCCAGTCAAAATACGGGGCAGCGCTCTGGAAACACCATATATTTT
CASQNTGQRSGNTIYF
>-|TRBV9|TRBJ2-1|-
TGTGCCAGCAGCGTAGGGGCGCTGGGGGGCCATGAGCAGTTCTTC
CASSVGALGGHEQFF
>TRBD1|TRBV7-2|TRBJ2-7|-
TGTGCCAGCAGCTCCCGGGACAGGGGATACGAGCAGTACTTC
CASSSRDRGYEQYF
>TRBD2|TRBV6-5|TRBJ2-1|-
TGTGCCAGCAGTTACTCGATCAGCAGCGGGAGGTTCTTC
CASSYSISSGRFF
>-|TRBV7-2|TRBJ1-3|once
TGTGCCAGCAGCTTGCGAGAAATCTCTGGAAACACCATATATTTT
CASSLREISGNTIYF
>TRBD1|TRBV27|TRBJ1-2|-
TGTGCCAGCAGTTTAGACAGGGGAGGTGGCTACACCTTC
CASSLDRGGGYTF
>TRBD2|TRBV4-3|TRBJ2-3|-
TGCGCCAGCAGCCAAATAGCGGGAAGTCGCACAGATACGCAGTATTTT
CASSQIAGSRTDTQYF
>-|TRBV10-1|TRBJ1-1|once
TGCGCCAGCGGGACGGCGAACACTGAAGCTTTCTTT
CASGTANTEAFF
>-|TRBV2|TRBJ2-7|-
TGTGCCGGAAGACTTACGAACTACGAGCAGTACTTC
CAGRLTNYEQYF
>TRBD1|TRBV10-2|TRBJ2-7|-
TGCGCCAGCACCCGGACAGGGGGCTCCTACGAGCAGTACTTC
CASTRTGGSYEQYF
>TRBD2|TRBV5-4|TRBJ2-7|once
TGTGCCAGCAGCTGGGGACGAGGCGGGAGTTTGTACGAGCAGTACTTC
CASSWGRGGSLYEQYF
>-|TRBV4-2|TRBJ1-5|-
TGTGCCAGCAGCCAAGTTCAGCTCGACACAGCGCAGCCCCAGCATTTT
CASSQVQLDTAQPQHF
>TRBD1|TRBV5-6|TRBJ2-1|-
TGTGCCAGCAGCAAGCGGGACAGGGTGGTATATGAGCAGTTCTTC
CASSKRDRVVYEQFF
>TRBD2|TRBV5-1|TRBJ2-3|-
TGCGCCAGCAGCTTGGTCGCTAGCGGGAGCACAGATACGCAGTATTTT
CASSLVASGSTDTQYF
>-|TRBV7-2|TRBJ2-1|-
TGTGCCAGCAGCCGCCGTCGGGGCGGTGAGCAGTTCTTC
CASSRRRGGEQFF
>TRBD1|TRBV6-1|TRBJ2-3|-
TGTGCCAGCAGCGAAGACAGGGGGACCTTTTATACGCAGTATTTT
CASSEDRGTFYTQYF
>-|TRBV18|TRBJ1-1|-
TGTGCCAGCTCACCACACGCGGGGGGGAACACTGAAGCTTTCTTT
CASSPHAGGNTEAFF
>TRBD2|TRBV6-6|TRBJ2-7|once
TGTGCCAGCAGTTGGAGAGGACTAGCGGACTACGAGCAGTACTTC
CASSWRGLADYEQYF
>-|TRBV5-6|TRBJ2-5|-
TGTGCCAGCAGCCCAAAAGTTCGGCTGTACAACCAAGAGACCCAGTACTTC
CASSPKVRLYNQETQYF
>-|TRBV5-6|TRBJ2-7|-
TGTGCCAGCAGCTTGGGGCGGGCCTACGAGCAGTACTTC
CASSLGRAYEQYF
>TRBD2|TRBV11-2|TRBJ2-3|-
TGTGCCAGCAGCCTTACCGGGACTAGAGGCACAGATACGCAGTATTTT
CASSLTGTRGTDTQYF
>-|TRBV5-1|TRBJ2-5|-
TGCGCCAGCAGCTTGGCAGGGCTAGAGACCCAGTACTTC
CASSLAGLETQYF
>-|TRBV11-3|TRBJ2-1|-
TGTGCCAGCAGCCTGATGGGGGACAATGAGCAGTTCTTC
CASSLMGDNEQFF
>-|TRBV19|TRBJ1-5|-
TGTGCCAGTAGTCTTCGGGTTCAGCCCCAGCATTTT
CASSLRVQPQHF
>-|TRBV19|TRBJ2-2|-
TGTGCCAGTACTAGAGCGGGTTCGAACACCGGGGAGCTGTTTTTT
CASTRAGSNTGELFF
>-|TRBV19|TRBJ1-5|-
TGTGCCAGTAGCTTGGGTTTCGATCAGCCCCAGCATTTT
CASSLGFDQPQHF
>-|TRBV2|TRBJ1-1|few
TGTGCCAGCAGAATACAGGTTAGCGCTGAAGCTTTCTTT
CASRIQVSAEAFF
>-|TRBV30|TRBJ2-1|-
TGTGCCTGGAACCGGGGGCGAGACAATGAGCAGTTCTTC
CAWNRGRDNEQFF
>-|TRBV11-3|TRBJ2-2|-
TGTGCCAGCAGCTTGCAAAACACCGGGGAGCTGTTTTTT
CASSLQNTGELFF
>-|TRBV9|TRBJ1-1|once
TGTGCCAGCAGCTCAGAGGGGGGGTTGAACACTGAAGCTTTCTTT
CASSSEGGLNTEAFF